One T cell receptor beta chain is described in this entry. This clone was seen a handful of times. Its antigen specificity is not known. No clone much larger than this one lies a single base away; base qualities are absent. Patients underwent resection in Japan or China between about 2013 and 2018. Two lung cancer pathologists independently confirmed the histologic diagnosis of each case on H&E slides. Premalignant or tumor cells were enriched for nucleic acid extraction by macro-dissection performed after pathologic assessment. DNA was isolated from FFPE tissue using the AllPrep DNA/RNA FFPE Kit. This specimen comes from a study of immune evolution from preneoplasia to lung adenocarcinoma (dated by TCRdb to the early 2020s). With regard to the full study: HLA loss of heterozygosity was observed in approximately 7%, 15% and 30% of AIS, MIA and ADC lesions, respectively, and was not observed in any AAH lesions. Immune contexture across lung adenocarcinoma precursors and invasive adenocarcinoma was profiled using immune gene expression, TCR sequencing and multiplex immunofluorescence. Resected precursor lesions (AAH, AIS, MIA) and invasive adenocarcinomas were compared with paired morphologically normal lung tissue. Sample size was determined by specimen availability and not by a prior power calculation. Whole exome sequencing and methylation data from the same cohort of nodules were integrated with the immune data. A total of 50 to 55 patients with pulmonary nodules who underwent surgical resection were included in the overall cohort. TCR sequencing data came from approximately 46 patients. The study reported that about 100 samples were used for TCR sequencing. POLYSOLVER was used to infer Class I HLA alleles from exome data, while LOHHLA was used to detect allele-specific HLA loss. What the work shows at the level of the full study, not this receptor alone: The highest top T cell clone frequencies were observed in normal lung, and a progressive decrease in top T cell clone frequencies appeared to occur from AAH through AIS, MIA and invasive adenocarcinoma. The findings were based on association rather than direct causation, and larger cohorts with long-term follow-up and longitudinal biopsies were deemed needed. The highest T cell clonality was observed in KRAS-mutant nodules compared with EGFR-mutant or double wild-type lesions. Normal lung showed the highest clonality, whereas later-stage lesions appeared to have higher T cell density and diversity but lower clonality. Because every patient came from Japan and China, how well the results apply to Western populations was uncertain.

TCR beta CDR3 regions were sequenced from DNA using the immunoSEQ hsTCRbeta Kit. The source study handled its data this way. TCR sequencing data were analysed with the ImmunoSEQ Analyzer. T cell clonality was defined as 1 minus Pielou's evenness computed on productive rearrangements. To measure T cell diversity, the inverse Simpson index was applied to productive templates. T cell density was defined as TCR beta template counts normalized to usable DNA, with usable DNA estimated by amplification and sequencing of housekeeping genes. TCR metrics were compared across histologic stages using two-sided Kruskal-Wallis tests. TCRdb re-hosts the immuneACCESS table, in-frame sequences only. Its copies lack some clones; in the studies checked, an unresolved V gene accounts for under half of them, and the cause for the rest is not known. V and J calls and clone size are copied from that table; D and trimming were computed from the DNA. The sample profile shows around 9,900 clones; more than 70% of them were found once. The ten largest clones represent less than 3.5% of the sample.

The receptor comes from a person aged 65 to 79 with invasive lung adenocarcinoma. Some clones in this sample may be carry-over from other donors' samples. The sample consisted of FFPE invasive lung adenocarcinoma tissue. The cell subset or site label of this sample denotes: frankly invasive lung adenocarcinoma (ADC).

CDR3 reads: CASSLGNQETQYF. The nucleotide sequence reads TGTGCCAGCAGCTTAGGGAACCAAGAGACCCAGTACTTC. This chain is built from TRBV7-6 and TRBJ2-5; no confident D gene assignment can be made. The germline V gene provides CDR1 SGHVS and CDR2 FNYEAQ. From its cysteine to its phenylalanine, the CDR3 spans 13 amino acids. The DNA shown is the 39-base CDR3, in frame from base 1. A distance of 3 bases separates the germline ends of V and J, which lose 1 base and 0 bases respectively.